This TCR beta chain was found in a study of T cell repertoires in cytomegalovirus infection (dated by TCRdb to between 2019 and 2020). About the study as a whole: Alongside well-studied HLA-B-restricted epitopes, the peptide stimulations were aimed at recently identified HLA-C-restricted CMV epitopes, whose presentation resists viral immunomodulation. Donor HLA type was relevant to the analysis, as public TCR beta signatures indicated carriage of CMV infection together with the matching HLA type. What the research found in general, with its limitations: In both this cohort and an independent roughly 400-donor cohort, the cumulative frequency of public TCR beta family members distinguished carriers of CMV infection plus the relevant HLA type. The ex vivo response was dominated by HLA-C-restricted CMV-specific TCR beta clonotypes, which also provided the single most frequent clonotype in two of eight donors.

On this clonotype: Its antigen remains undetermined. Per-base quality was not reported, and no clone a single base away is much larger than it.

Here V drops 4 bases and J drops 2 bases, and the junction holds 5 bases not matched to any gene. The cysteine opens and the phenylalanine closes a CDR3 of 16 amino acids. Only the CDR3 DNA is retained, 48 bases long and in frame from the first base. From the germline V gene (reference sequence), CDR1 is DFQATT and CDR2 is SNEGSKA. Explained via the paper, the treatment or condition label denotes: in vitro stimulation with specific CMV peptide epitopes to enrich CMV-specific T cells. Sequencing relied on an Illumina HiSeq 1500. The public reads were quality trimmed at Q25 with fastp and then assembled into clones with MiXCR by TCRdb, keeping productive beta chains. All rows with the same CDR3 protein become a single entry with the most common DNA and genes. Recorded for this sample are tens of thousands of distinct CDR3 sequences; approximately 39% of them occurred a single time. The top ten clonotypes cover just under 95% of the sample.

The chain links TRBV20-1 with TRBJ2-3, with 14 bases matching TRBD2. This receptor was identified in a human donor in good health (CMV status not recorded). Some clones in this sample may be carry-over from other donors' samples. This sample comprised CD8+ T cells from cultured PBMCs, obtained from culture after CMV antigen stimulation. DNA sequence: TGCAGTGCTATAAGGACTAGCGGGGGGCTCACAGATACGCAGTATTTT. Its translation is CSAIRTSGGLTDTQYF.